Sequencing of this TCR beta chain was carried out in a study of blood T cell repertoires in COVID-19. The wider study: Italy, Spain and the United States were the sources of the convalescent and acute COVID-19 samples. T cells, B-cell-depleted T cells, or PBMCs provided the cDNA or gDNA that served as material.

CDR1 and CDR2 from the germline V gene are SGHKS and YYEKEE (reference sequence). The CDR3 loop spans 15 amino acids. Between the trimmed V and J ends, which lost 3 bases and 0 bases, there was a span of 9 bases. As originally analysed: The assay estimated nucleated cells by amplifying reference gene primers. Data came from immunoSEQ multiplex PCR; TCRdb stores just in-frame clones and leaves some out. The DNA was the basis for D and trimming; V, J and clone size are from that table. The repertoire has approximately 33,000 clones, more than 75% of them found once; the top ten carry 15% to 20%. V and J are TRBV5-5 and TRBJ1-4; the D is unclear. The clonotype comes from a man between 70 and 80 years old with acute or convalescent COVID-19. Specimen: peripheral blood. CDR3 nucleotide sequence: TGTGCCAGCAGCTGGGGAGGTACAACTAATGAAAAACTGTTTTTT. It yields the protein CASSWGGTTNEKLFF.